Presented here are 15 T cell receptor beta chains from one specimen sequenced in a study of blood T cell repertoires in COVID-19. Only in-frame clones appear in the TCRdb table, and some are missing; sequencing was by immunoSEQ multiplex PCR. Here the sample spans under 500,000 clones, about 90% being singletons. The sequenced sample consisted of PBMCs or T cells enriched from blood (not recorded which). These receptors were obtained from a woman between 18 and 30 years old with acute COVID-19.

The chain links TRBV7-9 to TRBJ2-1; no firm D call. In germline, CDR1 is SEHNR, CDR2 FQNEAQ (reference sequence). V was cut by 8 bases and J by 3 bases, with 11 bases left in between. CDR3 length equals 13 residues. The CDR3 region is CASVPTVYNEQFF. The CDR3 coding sequence is TGTGCCAGCGTACCGACTGTCTACAATGAGCAGTTCTTC.

The chain is built from TRBV12-3 or TRBV12-4 and TRBJ1-4, with a tentative D call TRBD1 (6 bases). The ends were cut back, 7 bases at V and 8 bases at J, with 11 bases in the middle. This CDR3 has 12 residues. The CDR3 loop reads CASTTGYEKLFF. CDR3 DNA sequence: TGTGCCAGCACCACAGGGTACGAAAAACTGTTTTTT.

The J gene is TRBJ2-5, the V gene TRBV5-4; 13 nucleotides match TRBD2. Germline values: CDR1 SGHNT, CDR2 YYREEE (reference sequence). The CDR3 has 16 amino acids. Unmatched junction bases numbered 4, after V lost 4 bases and J lost 1 base. CDR3 sequence: CASSILAGGPQETQYF. The CDR3 bases are TGTGCCAGCAGCATACTAGCGGGGGGGCCCCAAGAGACCCAGTACTTC. The complete variable domain, with remaining parts taken from reference TRBV5-4 and TRBJ2-5, reads ETGVTQSPTHLIKTRGQQVTLRCSSQSGHNTVSWYQQALGQGPQFIFQYYREEENGRGNFPPRFSGLQFPNYSSELNVNALELDDSALYLCASSILAGGPQETQYFGPGTRLLVL.

V usage is TRBV9 and J usage is TRBJ1-2; TRBD1 matches at 8 bases. The V segment lost 5 bases and the J segment 8 bases; nucleotides outside the gene matches: 11. The V gene's germline CDR1 is SGDLS and CDR2 YYNGEE. The CDR3 is made up of 14 amino acids. The CDR3 DNA is TGTGCCAGCAGGAAACAGGGGGAGATATCGGGCTACACCTTC. Translating it yields CASRKQGEISGYTF.

The chain carries TRBV12-5 and TRBJ1-2; 7 bases fit TRBD1. Germline V gives CDR1 LGHNT, CDR2 FRNRAP. Unmatched junction bases numbered 4, after V lost 2 bases and J lost 7 bases. This CDR3 is 13 amino acids long. CDR3 sequence: CASGLHTGVGYTF. The CDR3 nucleotides read TGTGCTAGTGGTTTGCACACAGGGGTTGGCTACACCTTC.

The chain couples TRBV24-1 to TRBJ2-7, with D perhaps TRBD2 (5 bases). CDR3 length: 12 residues. Germline loops: CDR1 KGHDR, CDR2 SFDVKD. V shed 3 bases and J shed 3 bases, with 5 bases lying between them. CDR3 residues: CATSDTSYEQYF. CDR3 DNA sequence: TGTGCCACCAGTGATACTAGCTACGAGCAGTACTTC.

The count of this clone is one. This rearrangement joins TRBV7-3 to TRBJ2-1; no firm D call. Trimming took off 0 bases at V and 8 bases at J, with 8 bases between the two ends. Germline V CDR1 and CDR2: SGHTA, FQGTGA. The CDR3 runs to 13 residues. The CDR3 bases are TGTGCCAGCAGCTTAACTTTAACAGATGAGCAGTTCTTC. Encoded protein: CASSLTLTDEQFF. The variable domain in full, completed from reference TRBV7-3 and TRBJ2-1, reads GAGVSQTPSNKVTEKGKYVELRCDPISGHTALYWYRQSLGQGPEFLIYFQGTGAADDSGLPNDRFFAVRPEGSVSTLKIQRTERGDSAVYLCASSLTLTDEQFFGPGTRLTVL.

The chain recombines TRBV27 with TRBJ2-1; D remains ambiguous. Germline V gene lookup returns CDR1 MNHEY and CDR2 SMNVEV (reference sequence). The CDR3 covers 15 residues. V was shortened by 2 bases and J by 0 bases, with 8 bases between the two germline ends. CDR3 region: CASSLDSSSYNEQFF. Written as DNA, the CDR3 is TGTGCCAGCAGTTTAGACTCTAGCTCCTACAATGAGCAGTTCTTC.

This rearrangement joins TRBV11-2 to TRBJ2-7; D may be TRBD2 (6 bases). The CDR3 has 15 residues. V dropped 0 bases and J dropped 0 bases, with 9 bases sitting between them. CDR1 SGHAT and CDR2 FQNNGV come from the germline V gene. CDR3 in amino acids: CASSLEGGFSYEQYF. CDR3 nucleotide sequence: TGTGCCAGCAGCTTAGAGGGGGGATTCTCCTACGAGCAGTACTTC.

This clone appeared a single time. This chain connects TRBV28 to TRBJ1-2; a weak D match, TRBD1 (5 bases). Germline-derived CDR1 and CDR2 are MDHEN and SYDVKM. This CDR3 has 14 amino acids. With 11 bases removed from V and 3 bases from J, the gap between germline ends came to 19 bases. In nucleotides, the CDR3 is TGTGCCTCCAGAATGGGGGGGTCTGACTATGGCTACACCTTC. Translated: CASRMGGSDYGYTF.

The rearrangement links TRBV21-1 to TRBJ1-3; whether TRBD1, the table's D call, matches the DNA was not checked. TRBV21-1 is listed as a pseudogene. The CDR3 is 17 amino acids. CDR3 nucleotide sequence: TGTGCCAGCAGCCCTGGTGAGAAAGGGGGCCCTGGAAACACCATATATTTT. Translation gives CASSPGEKGGPGNTIYF.

This clone has more than one count but fewer than ten. The V gene is TRBV19, the J gene TRBJ2-1; TRBD2 agrees at 9 bases. J gave up 13 bases and V 5 bases, and 6 bases lay outside the gene matches. Germline CDR1 LNHDA, CDR2 SQIVND (reference sequence). The CDR3 length is 12 residues. The CDR3, as DNA: TGTGCCAGTAGTTTGGGACTAGCCGTACAGTTCTTC. This encodes CASSLGLAVQFF.

The gene calls are TRBV6-5 and TRBJ1-1; 7 bases match TRBD1. The ends lost 6 bases at V and 1 base at J; junction bases unmatched: 8. The CDR3 length is 15 residues. Germline lookup yields CDR1 MNHEY and CDR2 SVGAGI. The CDR3 loop reads CASRPTRQGNTEAFF. Written as DNA, the CDR3 is TGTGCCAGCAGACCTACTCGACAGGGGAACACTGAAGCTTTCTTT.

The chain carries TRBV4-1 and TRBJ2-2, with TRBD2 identical over 7 bases. CDR1 is MGHRA, CDR2 YSYEKL, per germline. The CDR3 covers 15 residues. Trimming cost V 1 base and J 7 bases; bases outside gene matches: 6. In DNA, the CDR3 is TGCGCCAGCAGCCAAGGACTAGCAGTTCGCGGGGAGCTGTTTTTT. It is translated as CASSQGLAVRGELFF.

V gene TRBV2 combines with J gene TRBJ2-3; unclear D gene. CDR1 is SNHLY and CDR2 is FYNNEI in the germline V gene. This CDR3 is built from 14 residues. Between the trimmed V and J ends, which lost 2 bases and 1 base, there was a span of 7 bases. This CDR3 is CASSELVGTDTQYF. CDR3 DNA: TGTGCCAGCAGTGAACTAGTCGGCACAGATACGCAGTATTTT.